The 12 T cell receptor beta chains in this list originate from one sample, sequenced in a study of blood T cell repertoires in COVID-19 (dated by TCRdb to 2019 to 2021). Library method: the immunoSEQ multiplex PCR assay. TCRdb obtained this table from immuneACCESS and retained in-frame rearrangements with V and J assigned. These tables miss some clones; where compared with another copy, unresolved V genes account for less than half of the shortfall, and the remainder is unexplained. In all, the sample holds approximately 280,000 clones, and approximately 86% of those were seen once. Jointly, the top ten make up under 3% of the sample. The material sequenced was PBMCs or T cells enriched from blood (not recorded which). The source of these receptors is a woman younger than 35 who had recovered from COVID-19.

This chain uses TRBV27 with TRBJ2-1; a possible D gene is TRBD1 (6 bases). The CDR3 has 14 amino acids. V was clipped by 5 bases and J by 10 bases, with 18 bases between them. CDR1 MNHEY and CDR2 SMNVEV come from the germline V gene (reference sequence). The CDR3 sequence is CASSPRLGAREQFF. For the CDR3, the DNA is TGTGCCAGCAGTCCCCGATTGGGGGCGAGGGAGCAGTTCTTC.

The chain uses TRBV9 and TRBJ2-7; 8 positions agree with TRBD1. Germline values: CDR1 SGDLS, CDR2 YYNGEE. The CDR3 consists of 15 residues. Germline trimming cut 0 bases from V and 3 bases from J; bases unmatched to any gene: 5. CDR3 nucleotides: TGTGCCAGCAGCGTAGAGCAGGGGGCATTCTACGAGCAGTACTTC. This translates into CASSVEQGAFYEQYF. Full variable domain (rest looked up from reference TRBV9 and TRBJ2-7): DSGVTQTPKHLITATGQRVTLRCSPRSGDLSVYWYQQSLDQGLQFLIQYYNGEERAKGNILERFSAQQFPDLHSELNLSSLELGDSALYFCASSVEQGAFYEQYFGPGTRLTVT.

The rearrangement links TRBV27 to TRBJ1-1, with TRBD1 matching 8 bases. V shed 6 bases, J shed 5 bases, and the junction held 8 bases outside the gene matches. Per the germline V gene, CDR1 is MNHEY and CDR2 is SMNVEV (reference sequence). The CDR3 sequence is 14 residues long. The CDR3 sequence: CASSLGTGGTEAFF. The CDR3 nucleotides are TGTGCCAGCAGCTTAGGTACAGGGGGGACTGAAGCTTTCTTT.

The chain recombines TRBV18 with TRBJ2-3; the match to TRBD2 covers 11 bases. The CDR3 runs to 14 residues. CDR1 is KGHSH, CDR2 LQKENI, per germline. V lost 4 bases and J lost 5; bases outside the gene matches: 2. The CDR3 DNA is TGTGCCAGCTCACGTGGACTAGCGGGAGATACGCAGTATTTT. Its translation: CASSRGLAGDTQYF.

This sequence joins TRBV10-3 and TRBJ1-1; 7 positions match TRBD1. J gave up 6 bases and V 4 bases, and 8 bases lay outside the gene matches. Germline V gene lookup returns CDR1 ENHRY and CDR2 SYGVKD. CDR3 length equals 14 residues. CDR3 loop: CAISAEDRLAEAFF. The CDR3 DNA sequence: TGTGCCATCAGTGCTGAGGACAGGTTGGCTGAAGCTTTCTTT.

The chain couples TRBV9 to TRBJ2-7, with D perhaps TRBD2 (5 bases). This CDR3 has 15 residues. Germline V CDR1 and CDR2: SGDLS, YYNGEE. V lost 0 bases and J lost 5, with 15 bases in between. The CDR3 region has the DNA TGTGCCAGCAGCGTAGAGGAAGGAGGTGGAAACGAGCAGTACTTC. Translation gives CASSVEEGGGNEQYF.

In DNA form, the CDR3 reads TGCGCCAGCAGCCAAGTTCTCGCAACACCGAACACTGAAGCTTTCTTT. Translated: CASSQVLATPNTEAFF. V is TRBV4-1 and J is TRBJ1-1; no reliable D call. The V gene's germline CDR1 is MGHRA and CDR2 YSYEKL. The CDR3 is 16 residues long. V lost 1 base and J lost 1, with 13 bases in between.

V and J are TRBV9 and TRBJ2-1; possibly TRBD2 for D (6 bases). CDR3 length equals 18 residues. Trimming cost V 5 bases and J 3 bases, with 24 bases left between them. CDR1 is SGDLS, CDR2 YYNGEE, per germline. The CDR3 loop is CASSAPVGGTGYYNEQFF. The CDR3 DNA sequence: TGTGCCAGCAGTGCCCCCGTTGGCGGGACGGGTTACTACAATGAGCAGTTCTTC.

The V gene is TRBV3-1 (or the pseudogene TRBV3-2), the J gene TRBJ2-1; no definite D call. This CDR3 has 15 residues. CDR1 is LGHDT and CDR2 is YNNKEL in the germline V gene (reference sequence). V lost 1 base to trimming and J lost 6 bases, with 13 bases between them. Here the CDR3 DNA reads TGTGCCAGCAGCCAAGCGGAGCTTCGCGCCAATGAGCAGTTCTTC. Its protein product is CASSQAELRANEQFF.

V usage is TRBV4-3 and J usage is TRBJ2-1; 10 bases map to TRBD2. The CDR3 loop spans 16 amino acids. CDR1 LGHNA and CDR2 YSLEER come from the germline V gene. Trimming removed 4 bases from V and 8 bases from J; junction bases left unmatched: 11. This CDR3 is CASSLAQGLAYYEQFF. The CDR3 nucleotides are TGCGCCAGCAGCCTGGCACAGGGACTAGCGTATTATGAGCAGTTCTTC.

The chain links TRBV4-3 to TRBJ1-1; D is possibly TRBD1 (5 bases). CDR1 is LGHNA and CDR2 is YSLEER in the germline V gene. V was clipped by 3 bases and J by 4 bases, with 21 bases between them. CDR3 length: 17 amino acids. CDR3 nucleotides: TGCGCCAGCAGCCAGTACCCCTGGGGTGCCCAGGGCACTGAAGCTTTCTTT. Protein: CASSQYPWGAQGTEAFF.

The chain recombines TRBV29-1 with TRBJ2-1; 7 nucleotides line up with TRBD1. CDR1 and CDR2 (germline): SQVTM, ANQGSEA. Losses at the gene ends were 7 bases for V and 4 bases for J; bases not matched to a gene: 13. This CDR3 is built from 15 residues. The CDR3 nucleotides are TGCAGCGATTCAAAGCAGGGGGTGGAGTACAATGAGCAGTTCTTC. Translating gives CSDSKQGVEYNEQFF.